One and the same sample provided the 18 T cell receptor beta chains below, sequenced in a study of T cell responses to AZD1222 COVID-19 vaccine. TCRdb keeps only in-frame clones here, not all; method: immunoSEQ multiplex PCR. The sample includes 130,000 to 150,000 clones, approximately 78% of them seen just once. The input for sequencing was peripheral blood, taken on day 0 of MenACWY control vaccination. The receptors originated from an adult in good health.

This chain joins TRBV7-9 and TRBJ1-2; no firm D call. The V gene lost 5 bases and the J gene lost 8 bases, with 12 bases spanning the gap. Germline V gene lookup returns CDR1 SEHNR and CDR2 FQNEAQ (reference sequence). The CDR3 runs to 12 residues. The CDR3 here is CASSPGPAGYTF. DNA for the CDR3: TGTGCCAGCAGCCCGGGTCCCGCAGGCTACACCTTC.

The rearrangement links TRBV7-2 to TRBJ2-3; D perhaps matches TRBD2 (5 bases). The ends were cut back, 3 bases at V and 10 bases at J, with 17 bases in the middle. Germline CDR1 and CDR2: SGHTA and FQGNSA. The CDR3 has 14 amino acids. The CDR3: CASSLHRYGVPQYF. CDR3 coding DNA: TGTGCCAGCAGCTTGCACAGATACGGGGTTCCGCAGTATTTT.

V and J are TRBV7-2 and TRBJ1-1; 10 nucleotides match TRBD1. V shed 6 bases and J 4 bases; nucleotides not matched to a gene: 11. The CDR3 covers 16 residues. Germline V gene sequence: CDR1 SGHTA, CDR2 FQGNSA. CDR3 nucleotide sequence: TGTGCCAGCAGAGGGGGAGGGGACAGGGGTGGCACTGAAGCTTTCTTT. Its protein is CASRGGGDRGGTEAFF.

This clone was observed a single time. The chain uses TRBV19 and TRBJ1-5, with D uncertain. The CDR3 loop spans 16 amino acids. Germline loops: CDR1 LNHDA, CDR2 SQIVND (reference sequence). Trimming took 3 bases from V and 0 from J, leaving 12 bases between them. The CDR3 DNA is TGTGCCAGTAGTATCGCCCACGCCTATAGCAATCAGCCCCAGCATTTT. Its protein product is CASSIAHAYSNQPQHF.

This sequence joins TRBV15 and TRBJ2-5; D gene ambiguous. The V gene's germline CDR1 is LNHNV and CDR2 YYDKDF (reference sequence). Trimming took off 2 bases at V and 1 base at J, with 11 bases between the two ends. The CDR3 totals 15 residues. The CDR3, as DNA: TGTGCCACCAGCAGAATACGTGAACTCCAAGAGACCCAGTACTTC. Translation: CATSRIRELQETQYF.

The CDR3 DNA follows: TGCAGCGTTGTGTACGGGGCCGAATTTGGCACTGAAGCTTTCTTT. Amino acid sequence: CSVVYGAEFGTEAFF. The chain is built from TRBV29-1 and TRBJ1-1; TRBD1 is a possible D gene (5 bases). The CDR3 is made up of 15 amino acids. With 4 bases removed from V and 4 bases from J, the gap between germline ends came to 19 bases. CDR1 is SQVTM, CDR2 ANQGSEA, per germline.

J is TRBJ1-2 and V is TRBV3-1 (or the pseudogene TRBV3-2); D is unresolved. Germline V lookup: CDR1 LGHDT, CDR2 YNNKEL (reference sequence). V lost 1 base and J 4 bases, leaving 7 bases between the germline ends. This CDR3 is built from 13 residues. The CDR3 loop is CASSQGEPYGYTF. DNA for the CDR3: TGTGCCAGCAGCCAAGGGGAGCCCTATGGCTACACCTTC.

V usage is TRBV5-5 and J usage is TRBJ1-1; 7 positions match TRBD1. CDR1 and CDR2 (germline): SGHKS, YYEKEE (reference sequence). Trimming cost V 4 bases and J 3 bases; bases outside gene matches: 6. The CDR3 extends over 14 amino acids. CDR3 protein: CASSLGDRYTEAFF. The DNA of the CDR3 is TGTGCCAGCAGCCTCGGGGACAGATACACTGAAGCTTTCTTT.

This chain joins TRBV29-1 and TRBJ1-2, with D uncertain. In germline, CDR1 is SQVTM, CDR2 ANQGSEA. The CDR3 runs to 12 residues. Between the trimmed V and J ends, which lost 5 bases and 4 bases, there was a span of 11 bases. The CDR3 loop is CSVQGGSYGYTF. CDR3 coding DNA: TGCAGCGTTCAAGGAGGATCCTATGGCTACACCTTC. Using reference TRBV29-1 and TRBJ1-2 for the parts outside the CDR3, the full variable domain is SAVISQKPSRDICQRGTSLTIQCQVDSQVTMMFWYRQQPGQSLTLIATANQGSEATYESGFVIDKFPISRPNLTFSTLTVSNMSPEDSSIYLCSVQGGSYGYTFGSGTRLTVV.

This clone appeared a single time. V is TRBV11-2 and J is TRBJ1-2; D gene ambiguous. Per the germline V gene, CDR1 is SGHAT and CDR2 is FQNNGV. The CDR3 runs to 13 residues. Trimming left V 5 bases short and J 7 bases short, with 14 bases between. CDR3 amino acids: CASSPERALGYTF. In DNA form, the CDR3 reads TGTGCCAGCAGCCCCGAGCGGGCCCTTGGCTACACCTTC.

The V and J genes are TRBV12-3 or TRBV12-4 and TRBJ1-5; tentatively, D is TRBD1 (6 bases). Trimming cost V 5 bases and J 7 bases, with 12 bases left between them. The CDR3 has 13 amino acids. CDR3 in DNA: TGTGCCAGCAGTCCCGACCAGGGGCAGCCCCAGCATTTT. This gives the protein CASSPDQGQPQHF.

The chain employs TRBV7-9 and TRBJ1-6; perhaps TRBD1 as D (5 bases). There are 14 residues in the CDR3. CDR1 is SEHNR, CDR2 FQNEAQ, per germline (reference sequence). Trimming took 3 bases from V and 5 from J, leaving 8 bases between them. The CDR3: CASSLTVNNSPLHF. The DNA for the CDR3 is TGTGCCAGCAGCTTGACAGTAAATAATTCACCCCTCCACTTT.

The rearrangement links TRBV2 to TRBJ2-3; TRBD2 agrees at 14 bases. The J segment lost 2 bases and the V segment lost 6 bases, leaving 4 bases of the junction unmatched. CDR1 is SNHLY and CDR2 is FYNNEI in the germline V gene. The length of the CDR3 is 16 residues. The DNA of the CDR3 is TGTGCCAGCAGGTGGACTAGCGGGGGGATCACAGATACGCAGTATTTT. Amino acid sequence: CASRWTSGGITDTQYF. Full variable domain (missing parts from reference TRBV2 and TRBJ2-3): EPEVTQTPSHQVTQMGQEVILRCVPISNHLYFYWYRQILGQKVEFLVSFYNNEISEKSEIFDDQFSVERPDGSNFTLKIRSTKLEDSAMYFCASRWTSGGITDTQYFGPGTRLTVL.

This sequence joins TRBV19 and TRBJ1-3, with unresolved D. CDR1 is LNHDA and CDR2 is SQIVND in the germline V gene (reference sequence). V lost 1 base and J lost 1, with 11 bases in between. The CDR3 is 16 amino acids. CDR3 region: CASSIVAAISGNTIYF. Here the CDR3 DNA reads TGTGCCAGTAGTATAGTGGCCGCGATTTCTGGAAACACCATATATTTT.

The chain recombines TRBV11-2 with TRBJ1-5; the D is unclear. The CDR3 loop spans 13 amino acids. CDR1 SGHAT and CDR2 FQNNGV come from the germline V gene. The V and J ends lost 0 bases and 4 bases respectively, with 4 bases between them. The CDR3 here is CASSLDLNQPQHF. The DNA for the CDR3 is TGTGCCAGCAGCTTAGACCTGAATCAGCCCCAGCATTTT.

This clone was counted once. The chain recombines TRBV11-1 with TRBJ2-7, with D possibly TRBD2 on 5 matching bases. CDR1 and CDR2 from the germline V gene are SGHAT and FQDESV (reference sequence). The CDR3 consists of 15 residues. Trimming removed 5 bases from V and 3 bases from J, with 17 bases in between. The CDR3 sequence: CASSPSIGLVYEQYF. CDR3 sequence (DNA): TGTGCCAGCAGCCCATCGATTGGACTGGTCTACGAGCAGTACTTC.

J is TRBJ2-1 and V is TRBV4-1, with D possibly matching TRBD1 (7 bases). The CDR3 totals 13 residues. Trimming removed 4 bases from V and 8 bases from J, with 12 bases in between. The germline V gene encodes CDR1 MGHRA and CDR2 YSYEKL. As DNA, the CDR3 is TGCGCCAGCAGCCGCGGGACAGCTGATGAGCAGTTCTTC. It encodes CASSRGTADEQFF.

The chain links TRBV6-1 to TRBJ2-3; 7 nucleotides line up with TRBD1. The CDR3 consists of 15 residues. The J segment lost 6 bases and the V segment lost 1 base, leaving 7 bases of the junction unmatched. Germline V lookup: CDR1 MNHNS, CDR2 SASEGT. This CDR3 is CASSEGGTATDTQYF. Here the CDR3 DNA reads TGTGCCAGCAGTGAAGGAGGGACAGCCACTGATACGCAGTATTTT.